The present T cell receptor beta chain was sequenced within a study of human T cells and chemical hapten exposure. Study in general: Small differences in pooled library volume mainly drove the variation in TCR yields per sample.

Overall study results and limits: The number of TCRs over 1 in 1000 frequency stayed unchanged after DPC.

In its sample, this clonotype was seen many times. Its antigen is as yet unknown. Time point specified: healthy volunteer bleed at 6 weeks. Extraction yielded total RNA from whole blood (unfractionated). Library construction involved attaching unique molecular identifiers to individual cDNA molecules, which allowed quantitative, reproducible TCR counting. A single record per CDR3 protein comes from TCRdb applying MiXCR to the RACE reads. Among 30,000 to 35,000 distinct CDR3 sequences listed, less than 6% were seen once. Sequencing input: whole blood. The clonotype was recovered from a human donor in good health. Some clones in this sample may be carry-over from other donors' samples.

The CDR3 nucleotides are TGCAGCGTCGCCACTGGGGAAAAACTGTTTTTT. It codes for CSVATGEKLFF. The V call is TRBV29-1, the J call TRBJ1-4; D is unclear. The CDR3 is made up of 11 amino acids. Germline V gives CDR1 SQVTM, CDR2 ANQGSEA. V was clipped by 6 bases and J by 8 bases, with 10 bases between them.